This TCR beta chain was captured in a study of shared clonotypes between healthy human individuals. With 6 bases clipped from V and 6 bases from J, the junction kept 1 base outside the gene matches. CDR3 size: 11 residues. Germline lookup yields CDR1 ENHRY and CDR2 SYGVKD. The repertoire was sequenced with immunoSEQ multiplex PCR; TCRdb's copy has only in-frame clones and lacks some. The sample contains roughly 2.5 million clones, roughly nine tenths of which appear only once. Material: naive CD4+ T cells sorted from blood. The subset denotes: CD45RA+ positively selected. The chain uses TRBV10-3 and TRBJ1-2, with TRBD1 identical over 7 bases. The sequence was obtained from a man younger than 35 in good health. DNA for the CDR3: TGTGCCATCAGGCAGGGGGATGGCTACACCTTC. This codes for CAIRQGDGYTF.